The sequence of this TCR beta chain was determined in a study of CD8+CD57+ T cells in acquired aplastic anemia. The study's findings and limits: CD8+ Simpson's diversity showed no significant patient-control difference.

This CDR3 spans 13 amino acids. V lost 5 bases and J lost 3; bases outside the gene matches: 1. The germline V gene encodes CDR1 SGHVS and CDR2 FNYEAQ. Genomic DNA provided the template from which TCR beta VDJ and CDR3 profiles were obtained. TCRdb re-analysed the reads in MiXCR, keeping a single row per CDR3 protein. Seen here are about 200,000 distinct CDR3 sequences, more than 55% observed once, and the top ten hold around three fifths. This clonotype was detected only a few times. The antigen is undetermined. Patients who underwent sequencing had shown CD8+CD57+ cell expansion by flow cytometry. Severe acquired aplastic anemia was present in all patients.

This chain uses TRBV7-6 with TRBJ2-7; 10 bases match TRBD1. Specimen: sorted CD4+, CD8+, or CD8+CD57+ T cells (not recorded which) from PBMCs. The TCR originated in a human donor with aplastic anemia. CDR3 sequence reads: CASSGTGVYEQYF. In DNA, the CDR3 is TGTGCCAGCAGCGGGACAGGGGTCTACGAGCAGTACTTC.